The present TCR beta chain was sequenced within a study of cytomegalovirus exposure and HLA in healthy donors. Notes on the study in general: Being productive about 90% or about 30% of the time was typical of most TCR beta V segments in an earlier analysis. Highly shared sequence variants in one cluster were likely a sequencing artifact.

PCR was performed using 60 Vbeta and 13 Jbeta primers. The protocol was immunoSEQ multiplex PCR, while the TCRdb copy is restricted to in-frame clones and leaves out a portion. The table lists roughly 120,000 clones, less than 10% of them singletons. Trimming at V came to 0 bases and at J to 3 bases, leaving 6 bases not matched to a gene. CDR1 is SGHRS and CDR2 is YFSETQ in the germline V gene. CDR3 length: 17 amino acids. Comments on this clone: The antigen is unknown.

All the people who gave samples were healthy bone marrow donors. V is TRBV5-1 and J is TRBJ2-1; 10 bases line up with TRBD1. What was sequenced was PBMCs. This clonotype originated in a woman between 40 and 55 years old in good health and CMV-seropositive. CDR3 bases: TGCGCCAGCAGCTTGGCCCGGGGGGACAGGGGCTACAATGAGCAGTTCTTC. This codes for CASSLARGDRGYNEQFF. Looking up the rest from reference TRBV5-1 and TRBJ2-1 gives the full variable domain: KAGVTQTPRYLIKTRGQQVTLSCSPISGHRSVSWYQQTPGQGLQFLFEYFSETQRNKGNFPGRFSGRQFSNSRSEMNVSTLELGDSALYLCASSLARGDRGYNEQFFGPGTRLTVL.